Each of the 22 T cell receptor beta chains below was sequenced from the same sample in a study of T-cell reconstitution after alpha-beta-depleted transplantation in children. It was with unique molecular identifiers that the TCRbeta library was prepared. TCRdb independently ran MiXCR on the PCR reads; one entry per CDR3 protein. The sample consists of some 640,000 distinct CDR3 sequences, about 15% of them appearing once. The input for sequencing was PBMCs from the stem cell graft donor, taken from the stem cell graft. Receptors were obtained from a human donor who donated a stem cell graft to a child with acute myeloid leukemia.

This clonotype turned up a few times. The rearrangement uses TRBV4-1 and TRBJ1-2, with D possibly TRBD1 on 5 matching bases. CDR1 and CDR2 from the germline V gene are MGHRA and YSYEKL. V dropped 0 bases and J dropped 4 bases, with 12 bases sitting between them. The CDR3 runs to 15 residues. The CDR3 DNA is TGCGCCAGCAGCCAAGATCAGGGAGTAAGCTATGGCTACACCTTC. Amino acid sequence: CASSQDQGVSYGYTF.

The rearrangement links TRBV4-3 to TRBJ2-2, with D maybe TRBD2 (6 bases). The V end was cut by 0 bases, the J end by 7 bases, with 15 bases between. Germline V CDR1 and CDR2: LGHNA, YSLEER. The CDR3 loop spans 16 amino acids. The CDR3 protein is CASSQDAGIRHGELFF. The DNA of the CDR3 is TGCGCCAGCAGCCAAGATGCGGGGATTAGGCACGGGGAGCTGTTTTTT.

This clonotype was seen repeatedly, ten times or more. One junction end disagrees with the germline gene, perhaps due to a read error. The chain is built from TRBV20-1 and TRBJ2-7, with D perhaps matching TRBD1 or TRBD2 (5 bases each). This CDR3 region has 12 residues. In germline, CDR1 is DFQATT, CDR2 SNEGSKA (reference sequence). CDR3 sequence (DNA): TGCAGCGCTAGGGAGACAGACTACGAGCAGTACTTC. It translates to CSARETDYEQYF.

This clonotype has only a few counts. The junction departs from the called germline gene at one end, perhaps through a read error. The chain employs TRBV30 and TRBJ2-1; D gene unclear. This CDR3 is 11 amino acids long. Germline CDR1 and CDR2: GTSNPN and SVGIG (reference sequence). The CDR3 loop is CAWSVRGLAAF. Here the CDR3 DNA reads TGTGCCTGGAGTGTACGAGGTCTTGCGGCCTTC.

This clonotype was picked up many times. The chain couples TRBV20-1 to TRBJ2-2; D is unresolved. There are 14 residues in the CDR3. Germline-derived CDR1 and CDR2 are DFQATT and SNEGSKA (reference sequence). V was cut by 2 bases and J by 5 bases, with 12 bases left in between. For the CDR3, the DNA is TGCAGTGCTAGACCGACGGACGGAACCGGGGAGCTGTTTTTT. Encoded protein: CSARPTDGTGELFF.

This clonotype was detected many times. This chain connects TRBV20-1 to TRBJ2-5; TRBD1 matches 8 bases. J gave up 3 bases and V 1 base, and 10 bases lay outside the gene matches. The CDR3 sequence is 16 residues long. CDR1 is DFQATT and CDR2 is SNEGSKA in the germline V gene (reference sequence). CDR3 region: CSARGTGTRIEETQYF. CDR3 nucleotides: TGCAGTGCTAGAGGGACAGGGACTCGAATCGAAGAGACCCAGTACTTC.

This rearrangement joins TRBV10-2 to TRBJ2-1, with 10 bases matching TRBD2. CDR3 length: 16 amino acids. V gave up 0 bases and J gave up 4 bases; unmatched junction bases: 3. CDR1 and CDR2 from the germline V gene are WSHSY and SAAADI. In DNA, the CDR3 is TGCGCCAGCAGTGAGTCCCCTAGCGGGGGTTACAATGAGCAGTTCTTC. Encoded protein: CASSESPSGGYNEQFF.

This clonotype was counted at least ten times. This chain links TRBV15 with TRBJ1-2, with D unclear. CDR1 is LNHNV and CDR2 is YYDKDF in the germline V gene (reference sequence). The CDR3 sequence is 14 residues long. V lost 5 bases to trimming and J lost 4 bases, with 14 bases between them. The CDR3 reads CATSGEVGGYGYTF. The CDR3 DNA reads TGTGCCACCAGCGGGGAGGTAGGAGGCTATGGCTACACCTTC.

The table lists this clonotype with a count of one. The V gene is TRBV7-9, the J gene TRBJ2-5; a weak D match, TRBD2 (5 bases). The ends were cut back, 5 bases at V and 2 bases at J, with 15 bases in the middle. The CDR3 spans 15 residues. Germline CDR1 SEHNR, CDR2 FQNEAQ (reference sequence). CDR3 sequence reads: CASSRAMEAQETQYF. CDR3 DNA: TGTGCCAGCAGCCGCGCGATGGAGGCTCAAGAGACCCAGTACTTC.

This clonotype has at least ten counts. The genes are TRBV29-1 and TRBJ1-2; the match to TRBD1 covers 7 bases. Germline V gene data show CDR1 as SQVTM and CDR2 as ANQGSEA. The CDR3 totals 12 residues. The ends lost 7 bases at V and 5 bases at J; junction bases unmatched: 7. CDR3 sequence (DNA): TGCAGCGCTGAGGGCAGGGGGTATGGCTACACCTTC. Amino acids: CSAEGRGYGYTF.

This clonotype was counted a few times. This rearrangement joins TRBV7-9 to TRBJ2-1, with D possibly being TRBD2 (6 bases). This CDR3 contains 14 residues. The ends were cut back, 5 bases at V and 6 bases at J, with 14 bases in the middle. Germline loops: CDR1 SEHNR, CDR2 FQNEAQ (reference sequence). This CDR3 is CASSPPGTLNEQFF. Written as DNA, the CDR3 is TGTGCCAGCAGCCCCCCCGGGACTCTCAATGAGCAGTTCTTC.

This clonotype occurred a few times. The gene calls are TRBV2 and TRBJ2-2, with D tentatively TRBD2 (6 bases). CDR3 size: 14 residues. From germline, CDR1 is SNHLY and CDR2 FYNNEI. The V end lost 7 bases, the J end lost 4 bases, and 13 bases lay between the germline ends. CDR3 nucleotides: TGTGCCAGCAAGGAGGGGAGCGGCACCGGGGAGCTGTTTTTT. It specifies CASKEGSGTGELFF.

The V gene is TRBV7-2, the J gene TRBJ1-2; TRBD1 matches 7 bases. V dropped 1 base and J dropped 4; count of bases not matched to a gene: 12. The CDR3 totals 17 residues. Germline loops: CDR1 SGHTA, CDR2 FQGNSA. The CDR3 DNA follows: TGTGCCAGCAGCTTAGGGCAGGGGGGAGCATCAATCTATGGCTACACCTTC. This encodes CASSLGQGGASIYGYTF.

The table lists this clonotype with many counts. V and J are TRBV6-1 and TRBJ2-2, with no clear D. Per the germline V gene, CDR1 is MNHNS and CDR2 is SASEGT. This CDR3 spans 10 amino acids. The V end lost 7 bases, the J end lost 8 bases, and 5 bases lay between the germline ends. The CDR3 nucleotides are TGTGCCAGCACCTCGGGGGAGCTGTTTTTT. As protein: CASTSGELFF.

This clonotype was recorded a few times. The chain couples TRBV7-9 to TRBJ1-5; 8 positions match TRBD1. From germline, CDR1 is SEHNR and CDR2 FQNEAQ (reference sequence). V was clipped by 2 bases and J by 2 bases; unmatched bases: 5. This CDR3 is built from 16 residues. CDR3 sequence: CASSLSGQGGNQPQHF. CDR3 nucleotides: TGTGCCAGCAGCTTAAGCGGACAGGGAGGCAATCAGCCCCAGCATTTT.

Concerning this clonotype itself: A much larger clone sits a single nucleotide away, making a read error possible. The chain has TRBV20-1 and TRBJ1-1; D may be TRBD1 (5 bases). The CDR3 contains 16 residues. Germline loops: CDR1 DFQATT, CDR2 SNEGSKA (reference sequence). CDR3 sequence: CRAITGANLQNTEAFF. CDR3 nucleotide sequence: TGCAGAGCTATTACCGGGGCCAATCTTCAGAACACTGAAGCTTTCTTT.

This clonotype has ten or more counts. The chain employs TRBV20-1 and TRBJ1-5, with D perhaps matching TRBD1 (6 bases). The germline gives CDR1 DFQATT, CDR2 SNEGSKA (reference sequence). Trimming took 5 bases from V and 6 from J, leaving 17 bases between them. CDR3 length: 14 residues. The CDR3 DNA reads TGCAGTGCTCGAGGGGGGGCAGCAGTTCAGCCCCAGCATTTT. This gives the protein CSARGGAAVQPQHF.

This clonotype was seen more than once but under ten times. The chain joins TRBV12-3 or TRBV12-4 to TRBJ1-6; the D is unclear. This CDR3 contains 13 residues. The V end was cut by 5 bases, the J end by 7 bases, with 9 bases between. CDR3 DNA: TGTGCCAGCAGTCCGGGCCTAAATTCACCCCTCCACTTT. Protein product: CASSPGLNSPLHF.

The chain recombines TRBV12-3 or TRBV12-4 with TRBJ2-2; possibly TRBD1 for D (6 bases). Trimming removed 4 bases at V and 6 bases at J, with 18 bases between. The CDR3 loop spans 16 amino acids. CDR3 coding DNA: TGTGCCAGCAGTTCCTTCGGGACATTCGTCCCCGGGGAGCTGTTTTTT. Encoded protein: CASSSFGTFVPGELFF.

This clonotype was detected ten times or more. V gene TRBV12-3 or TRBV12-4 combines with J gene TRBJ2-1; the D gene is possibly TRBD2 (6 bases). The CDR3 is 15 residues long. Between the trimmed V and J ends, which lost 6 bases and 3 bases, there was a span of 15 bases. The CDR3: CASSPPGLSYNEQFF. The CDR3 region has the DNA TGTGCCAGCAGCCCCCCGGGACTGAGCTACAATGAGCAGTTCTTC.

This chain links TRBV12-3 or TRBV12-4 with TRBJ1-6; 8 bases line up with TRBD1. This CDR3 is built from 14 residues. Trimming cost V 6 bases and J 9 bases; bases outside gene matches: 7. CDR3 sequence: CASSRQGSGSPLHF. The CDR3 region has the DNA TGTGCCAGCAGCAGACAGGGGAGTGGTTCACCCCTCCACTTT.

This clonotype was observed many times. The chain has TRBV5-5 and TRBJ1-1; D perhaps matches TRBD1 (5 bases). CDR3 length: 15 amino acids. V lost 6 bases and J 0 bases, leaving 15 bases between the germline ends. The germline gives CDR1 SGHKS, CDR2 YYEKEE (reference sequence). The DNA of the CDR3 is TGTGCCAGCACCTCTCGCGGGGCCATGAACACTGAAGCTTTCTTT. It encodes CASTSRGAMNTEAFF.